Below, 23 T cell receptor beta chains from the same sample are listed, as sequenced in a study of T-cell reconstitution after alpha-beta-depleted transplantation in children. Unique molecular identifiers tagged the TCRbeta library. One entry per CDR3 protein, called by TCRdb with MiXCR from the PCR reads. Among around 700,000 distinct CDR3 sequences listed, around 13% were seen once. Here the sequenced sample was PBMCs, taken before TCRalphabeta/CD19-depleted stem cell transplant. All receptors come from a girl aged 2 to 9 with congenital amegakaryocytic thrombocytopenia, due to receive a stem cell transplant.

The chain has TRBV20-1 and TRBJ2-5, with TRBD2 identical over 8 bases. Losses at the gene ends were 1 base for V and 2 bases for J; bases not matched to a gene: 6. The CDR3 loop spans 15 amino acids. Looked up from germline, CDR1 is DFQATT and CDR2 is SNEGSKA (reference sequence). The DNA of the CDR3 is TGCAGTGCTAGAGTCAACGGGGGGGGACAAGAGACCCAGTACTTC. This translates into CSARVNGGGQETQYF.

This clonotype occurred a few times. This chain links TRBV5-6 with TRBJ1-6; 8 positions agree with TRBD1. The CDR3 sequence is 14 residues long. V trimming: 4 bases; J trimming: 8 bases; junction bases outside the gene matches: 5. Looked up from germline, CDR1 is SGHDT and CDR2 is YYEEEE. CDR3 amino acids: CASSPGGVYSPLHF. As DNA, the CDR3 is TGTGCCAGCAGCCCAGGGGGCGTTTATTCACCCCTCCACTTT. Complete variable domain (other parts from reference TRBV5-6 and TRBJ1-6): DAGVTQSPTHLIKTRGQQVTLRCSPKSGHDTVSWYQQALGQGPQFIFQYYEEEERQRGNFPDRFSGHQFPNYSSELNVNALLLGDSALYLCASSPGGVYSPLHFGNGTRLTVT.

The V gene is TRBV20-1, the J gene TRBJ2-2; D assignment may be TRBD1 or TRBD2 (7 bases each). This CDR3 is 13 amino acids long. The germline V gene has CDR1 DFQATT and CDR2 SNEGSKA (reference sequence). V was cut by 5 bases and J by 7 bases, with 14 bases left in between. DNA of the CDR3: TGCAGTGCTCCAGGGGGGGGCCTCGGGGAGCTGTTTTTT. Translation gives CSAPGGGLGELFF.

This clonotype was seen a few times. The rearrangement joins TRBV12-3 or TRBV12-4 to TRBJ2-7, with 11 bases that match TRBD2. V shed 5 bases, J shed 1 base, and the junction held 4 bases outside the gene matches. CDR3 size: 15 residues. CDR3 protein: CASSTSGSLSYEQYF. CDR3 DNA: TGTGCCAGCAGTACTAGCGGGAGTCTATCCTACGAGCAGTACTTC.

This clonotype has only a few counts. V gene TRBV28 combines with J gene TRBJ2-3; TRBD2 agrees at 10 bases. The CDR3 has 20 residues. The ends lost 3 bases at V and 1 base at J; junction bases unmatched: 16. Germline assignment: CDR1 MDHEN and CDR2 SYDVKM. The CDR3: CASSLMFGLAGVDGTDTQYF. The DNA for the CDR3 is TGTGCCAGCAGTTTGATGTTTGGGCTAGCGGGAGTTGATGGCACAGATACGCAGTATTTT.

This clonotype was observed at least ten times. The chain carries TRBV12-3 or TRBV12-4 and TRBJ2-1; D ambiguous. CDR3 length: 14 residues. V was trimmed by 2 bases and J by 3 bases, leaving 8 bases between them. CDR3 protein: CASSLMDHYNEQFF. In nucleotides, the CDR3 is TGTGCCAGCAGTTTAATGGACCACTACAATGAGCAGTTCTTC.

This clonotype was observed a handful of times. A clone one base away is much larger, so this may be a read error. The V and J genes are TRBV29-1 and TRBJ2-7, with TRBD1 identical over 8 bases. The length of the CDR3 is 13 residues. The germline CDR1 and CDR2 sequences are SQVTM and ANQGSEA. The CDR3 sequence: CSVEQGAWYEQHF. CDR3 coding DNA: TGCAGCGTTGAACAGGGGGCCTGGTACGAGCAGCACTTC.

This chain links TRBV5-6 with TRBJ2-3; 7 nucleotides match TRBD2. The CDR3 has 15 residues. Looked up from germline, CDR1 is SGHDT and CDR2 is YYEEEE. With V trimmed by 3 bases and J by 2 bases, 6 bases remained unmatched. The CDR3: CASSYPGLHTDTQYF. Written as DNA, the CDR3 is TGTGCCAGCAGCTACCCGGGACTACACACAGATACGCAGTATTTT.

This clonotype was recorded at least ten times. This chain uses TRBV7-2 with TRBJ1-3; D possibly corresponds to TRBD1 (5 bases). V was trimmed by 1 base and J by 0 bases, leaving 10 bases between them. This CDR3 contains 16 residues. Looked up from germline, CDR1 is SGHTA and CDR2 is FQGNSA. The chain's CDR3 is CASSLGTRHSGNTIYF. For the CDR3, the DNA is TGTGCCAGCAGCTTAGGGACAAGGCACTCTGGAAACACCATATATTTT.

This clonotype has ten or more counts. The chain couples TRBV29-1 to TRBJ1-2; D ambiguous. V gave up 2 bases and J gave up 8 bases, with 3 bases separating them. The CDR3 loop spans 9 amino acids. Looked up from germline, CDR1 is SQVTM and CDR2 is ANQGSEA. CDR3 nucleotides: TGCAGCGTTGAAAACGGCTACACCTTC. Translation: CSVENGYTF.

About this clonotype: A much larger clone lies a single base off, so this may be a read error. Without the conserved terminal phenylalanine or tryptophan, this CDR3 likely stems from a read error. V and J are TRBV29-1 and TRBJ2-1, with D hard to call. Germline lookup yields CDR1 SQVTM and CDR2 ANQGSEA. V was shortened by 4 bases and J by 8 bases, with 3 bases between the two germline ends. The CDR3 extends over 9 amino acids. This CDR3 reads CSVGDEQFL. For the CDR3, the DNA is TGCAGCGTTGGTGATGAGCAGTTCTTA.

As to this clonotype: Possible read error: a much larger clone is one base away. The V gene is TRBV12-3 or TRBV12-4, the J gene TRBJ1-4, with D perhaps matching TRBD1 (5 bases). V was clipped by 5 bases and J by 10 bases, with 17 bases between them. The CDR3 totals 14 residues. CDR3 DNA sequence: TGTGCCAGCAGTCCTGGGACGACCGGGGGAAAACTGTTTTTT. Residues: CASSPGTTGGKLFF.

This chain uses TRBV3-1 with TRBJ1-2; 7 positions match TRBD1. The CDR3 loop spans 14 amino acids. Germline CDR1 reads LGHDT; CDR2 reads YNNKEL (reference sequence). The V gene end was trimmed by 4 bases and the J gene end by 6 bases; junction bases not matched to a gene: 8. As DNA, the CDR3 is TGTGCCAGCAGCCCCGTAACAGGGGTTCATGGCTACACCTTC. It encodes CASSPVTGVHGYTF.

As to this clonotype: This could be a read error, since a much larger clone is one nucleotide away. V is TRBV6-5 and J is TRBJ2-5; TRBD1 agrees at 7 bases. The CDR3 runs 14 residues. Germline CDR1 reads MNHEY; CDR2 reads SVGAGI. V lost 3 bases, J lost 4 bases, and 5 bases stayed unmatched. CDR3 nucleotide sequence: TGTGCCAGCAGTTATACAGGGGACCGAGAGACCCAGTACTTC. Translating it yields CASSYTGDRETQYF.

The sample holds a few counts of this clonotype. The V and J genes are TRBV30 and TRBJ1-5; unclear D gene. CDR3 length: 11 amino acids. Trimming took off 4 bases at V and 0 bases at J, with 1 base between the two ends. Germline assignment: CDR1 GTSNPN and CDR2 SVGIG (reference sequence). CDR3 protein: CAWNSNQPQHF. CDR3 coding DNA: TGTGCCTGGAATAGCAATCAGCCCCAGCATTTT.

This clonotype was recorded many times. The chain joins TRBV15 to TRBJ2-5; D uncertain. This CDR3 has 15 residues. Germline V gives CDR1 LNHNV, CDR2 YYDKDF (reference sequence). V was trimmed by 0 bases and J by 1 base, leaving 9 bases between them. The CDR3 here is CATSRDFQAQETQYF. DNA for the CDR3: TGTGCCACCAGCAGAGATTTCCAGGCCCAAGAGACCCAGTACTTC.

A word on this clonotype: This may stem from a read error, because a much larger clone lies one nucleotide away. The CDR3 coding sequence is TGCGCCAGCAGCTTGGGTCTGGGGCTCAGCGAGCAGCACTTC. It specifies CASSLGLGLSEQHF. The chain combines TRBV5-1 with TRBJ2-7; D might be TRBD1 (5 bases). The CDR3 totals 14 residues. Germline values: CDR1 SGHRS, CDR2 YFSETQ.

The sample holds a few counts of this clonotype. CDR3 in amino acids: CASRGLAGESLYNEQFF. The CDR3, as DNA: TGTGCCAGCAGGGGACTAGCGGGAGAGTCCCTCTACAATGAGCAGTTCTTC. This chain connects TRBV6-2 or TRBV6-3 to TRBJ2-1; 14 nucleotides match TRBD2. V shed 6 bases, J shed 3 bases, and the junction held 7 bases outside the gene matches. This CDR3 is built from 17 residues. In germline, CDR1 is MNHEY, CDR2 SVGEGT.

In this sample, this clonotype turned up a few times. The V call is TRBV12-3 or TRBV12-4, the J call TRBJ2-3, with 8 bases lining up with TRBD2. V shed 5 bases, J shed 2 bases, and the junction held 6 bases outside the gene matches. The CDR3 totals 15 residues. The CDR3 here is CASSTLAANTDTQYF. CDR3 nucleotides: TGTGCCAGCAGTACACTAGCGGCTAACACAGATACGCAGTATTTT.

This clonotype was recorded at least ten times. This chain joins TRBV20-1 and TRBJ2-7; D might be TRBD1 (5 bases). Germline loops: CDR1 DFQATT, CDR2 SNEGSKA (reference sequence). The V and J ends lost 1 base and 0 bases respectively, with 13 bases between them. The CDR3 covers 15 residues. The CDR3 spells CSARVGGAYSYEQYF. The DNA for the CDR3 is TGCAGTGCTAGAGTCGGTGGGGCGTACTCCTACGAGCAGTACTTC.

The sample holds many counts of this clonotype. The chain is built from TRBV20-1 and TRBJ2-1; unclear D gene. CDR3 length: 14 residues. Germline values: CDR1 DFQATT, CDR2 SNEGSKA (reference sequence). V lost 3 bases to trimming and J lost 0 bases, with 9 bases between them. DNA of the CDR3: TGCAGTGCTAGGGGTCTTAGCTCCTACAATGAGCAGTTCTTC. It translates to CSARGLSSYNEQFF.

The chain combines TRBV28 with TRBJ2-1; 8 positions match TRBD2. V shed 6 bases and J 8 bases; nucleotides not matched to a gene: 18. The CDR3 length is 17 residues. The germline V gene encodes CDR1 MDHEN and CDR2 SYDVKM. CDR3 in amino acids: CASSETPPSSGSDEQFF. As DNA, the CDR3 is TGTGCCAGCAGCGAAACCCCCCCCAGCAGCGGGAGTGATGAGCAGTTCTTC.

The table lists this clonotype with many counts. V and J are TRBV5-1 and TRBJ1-1; no clear D gene. CDR1 is SGHRS and CDR2 is YFSETQ in the germline V gene. This CDR3 spans 12 amino acids. V lost 3 bases, J lost 7 bases, and 10 bases lay in between. CDR3 amino acids: CASSWDWGEAFF. The CDR3, as DNA: TGCGCCAGCAGCTGGGATTGGGGTGAAGCTTTCTTT.